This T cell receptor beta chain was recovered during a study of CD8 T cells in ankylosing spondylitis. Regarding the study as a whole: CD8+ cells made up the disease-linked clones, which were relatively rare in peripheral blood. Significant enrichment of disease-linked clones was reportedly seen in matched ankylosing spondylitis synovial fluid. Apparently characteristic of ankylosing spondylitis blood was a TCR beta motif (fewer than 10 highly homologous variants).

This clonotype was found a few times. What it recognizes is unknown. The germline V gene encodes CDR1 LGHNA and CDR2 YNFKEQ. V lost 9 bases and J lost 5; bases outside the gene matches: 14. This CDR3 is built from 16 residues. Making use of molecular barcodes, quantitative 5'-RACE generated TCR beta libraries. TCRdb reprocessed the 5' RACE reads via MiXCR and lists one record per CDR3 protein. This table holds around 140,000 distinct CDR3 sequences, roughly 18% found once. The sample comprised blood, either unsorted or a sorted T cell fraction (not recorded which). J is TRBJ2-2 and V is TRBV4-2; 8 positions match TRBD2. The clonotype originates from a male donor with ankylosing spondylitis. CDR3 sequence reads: CASTVRAGDGTGELFF. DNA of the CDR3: TGTGCCAGTACCGTGCGAGCGGGAGATGGTACCGGGGAGCTGTTTTTT.